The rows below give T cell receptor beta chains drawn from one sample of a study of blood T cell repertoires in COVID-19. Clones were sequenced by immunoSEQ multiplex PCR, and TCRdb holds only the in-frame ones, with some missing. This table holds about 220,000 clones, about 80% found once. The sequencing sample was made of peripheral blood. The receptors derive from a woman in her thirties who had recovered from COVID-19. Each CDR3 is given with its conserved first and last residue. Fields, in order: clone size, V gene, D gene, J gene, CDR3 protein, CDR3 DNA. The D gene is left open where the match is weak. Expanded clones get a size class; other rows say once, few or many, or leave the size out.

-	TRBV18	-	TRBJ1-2	CASSPRYMEIYGYTF	TGTGCCAGCTCACCGAGGTATATGGAGATCTATGGCTACACCTTC
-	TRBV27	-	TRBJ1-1	CASSLYPRPGGEAFF	TGTGCCAGCAGTTTATACCCTCGACCCGGGGGGGAAGCTTTCTTT
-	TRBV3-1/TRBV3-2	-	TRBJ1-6	CASSQLGQRYNSPLHF	TGTGCCAGCAGCCAATTAGGACAGAGGTATAATTCACCCCTCCACTTT
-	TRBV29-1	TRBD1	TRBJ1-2	CSGDRAGYGYTF	TGCAGCGGAGACAGGGCGGGCTATGGCTACACCTTC
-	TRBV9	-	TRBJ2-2	CASSVDLEGELFF	TGTGCCAGCAGCGTGGACTTGGAGGGGGAGCTGTTTTTT
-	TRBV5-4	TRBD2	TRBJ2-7	CASSLVASGYYEQYF	TGTGCCAGCAGCTTGGTGGCTAGCGGGTACTACGAGCAGTACTTC
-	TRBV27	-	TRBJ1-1	CASSSELNTEAFF	TGTGCCAGCAGTTCGGAGCTGAACACTGAAGCTTTCTTT
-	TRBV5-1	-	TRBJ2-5	CASKYGSEETQYF	TGCGCCAGCAAATACGGCAGCGAGGAGACCCAGTACTTC
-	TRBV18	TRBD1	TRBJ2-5	CASSPPEGGGGETQYF	TGTGCCAGCTCACCACCGGAAGGGGGCGGCGGAGAGACCCAGTACTTC
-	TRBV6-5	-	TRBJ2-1	CASNGDANEQFF	TGTGCCAGCAACGGGGATGCCAATGAGCAGTTCTTC
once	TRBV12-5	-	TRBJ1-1	CASGPGGVNTEAFF	TGTGCTAGTGGCCCCGGGGGGGTAAACACTGAAGCTTTCTTT
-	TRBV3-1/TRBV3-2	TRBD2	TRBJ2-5	CASSQAGGPETQYF	TGTGCCAGCAGCCAGGCGGGGGGACCGGAGACCCAGTACTTC
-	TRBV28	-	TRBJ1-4	CASSLRTGLANEKLFF	TGTGCCAGCAGTTTACGGACTGGGTTAGCTAATGAAAAACTGTTTTTT
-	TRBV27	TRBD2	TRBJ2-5	CASSLSAGGETQYF	TGTGCCAGCAGTTTATCGGCGGGAGGAGAGACCCAGTACTTC
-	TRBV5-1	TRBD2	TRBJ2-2	CASSGGPTSGRTGELFF	TGCGCCAGCAGCGGGGGACCCACTAGCGGGAGGACCGGGGAGCTGTTTTTT
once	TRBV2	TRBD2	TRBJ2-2	CASGAVLAGAGELFF	TGTGCCAGCGGCGCCGTCCTAGCGGGAGCCGGGGAGCTGTTTTTT
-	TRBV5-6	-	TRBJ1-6	CASSPDFYNSPLHF	TGTGCCAGCAGCCCGGACTTCTATAATTCACCCCTCCACTTT
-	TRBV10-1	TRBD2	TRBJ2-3	CASSETSGRIGDTQYF	TGCGCCAGCAGTGAAACTAGCGGGAGAATAGGAGATACGCAGTATTTT
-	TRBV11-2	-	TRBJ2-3	CASSPWDTTDTQYF	TGTGCCAGCAGCCCGTGGGACACCACAGATACGCAGTATTTT
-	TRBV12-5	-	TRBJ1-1	CASGALKATEAFF	TGTGCTAGTGGTGCGCTAAAAGCCACTGAAGCTTTCTTT
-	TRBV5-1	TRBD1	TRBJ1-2	CASSLGTGFYGYTF	TGCGCCAGCAGCTTGGGGACAGGGTTCTATGGCTACACCTTC